One T cell receptor beta chain is described in this entry. The antigen remains unidentified. Trimming stripped 3 bases from V and 3 bases from J, with 9 bases between. The CDR3 totals 13 residues. Germline V gives CDR1 MNHEY, CDR2 SVGAGI. This record belongs to a study of OX40 agonist ivuxolimab in advanced cancers. Study details: Treatment of patients was with ivuxolimab, an agonistic anti-OX40 (CD134) antibody. Study-level findings and limits: Expanded clones were, on average, more numerous among CD8+ T cells than CD4+.

TCRdb's table, derived via immunoSEQ multiplex PCR, lists solely in-frame clones and lacks some. The sample has roughly 75,000 clones; about 86% are singletons. On cycle 4 day 1 and cycle 7 day 1, as well as at baseline, blood was sampled. The J gene is TRBJ2-7, the V gene TRBV6-5; D call uncertain. This sequence was found in an adult with an advanced solid tumor such as melanoma, head and neck, liver or kidney cancer. The specimen comprised CD4+ or CD8+ T cells sorted from blood, sampled in a trial of the OX40 agonist ivuxolimab. The CDR3 DNA follows: TGTGCCAGCAGTTATCGCCCTGACTACGAGCAGTACTTC. Protein: CASSYRPDYEQYF.